The 7 T cell receptor beta chains listed next were all sequenced from one sample in a study of blood T cell repertoires in COVID-19. Assay used: immunoSEQ multiplex PCR; TCRdb lists only in-frame clones, some missing. The table records some 290,000 clones, roughly 87% of them present only once. Sequencing input: peripheral blood. The source is a woman aged 45-59 years who had recovered from COVID-19.

The chain has TRBV6-5 and TRBJ2-5, with 8 nucleotides matching TRBD2. The CDR3 extends over 16 amino acids. V trimming: 2 bases; J trimming: 7 bases; junction bases outside the gene matches: 12. Germline CDR1 and CDR2: MNHEY and SVGAGI. This chain's CDR3 is CASSYARAGATSTQYF. The CDR3 DNA reads as TGTGCCAGCAGTTACGCGCGAGCGGGGGCAACTTCGACCCAGTACTTC.

This chain connects TRBV27 to TRBJ2-2, with 10 bases lining up with TRBD1. V was pared by 6 bases and J by 6 bases, with 10 bases of the junction left unmatched. CDR1 is MNHEY, CDR2 SMNVEV, per germline (reference sequence). The length of the CDR3 is 16 residues. CDR3 in DNA: TGTGCCAGCAGGTGGGACAGGGGTATAAGGTCCGGGGAGCTGTTTTTT. Amino acid sequence: CASRWDRGIRSGELFF.

V usage is TRBV6-2 or TRBV6-3 and J usage is TRBJ2-1, with 12 nucleotides matching TRBD2. The CDR3 length is 16 residues. J lost 6 bases, V lost 5 bases, and 8 bases had no gene match. Germline CDR1 and CDR2: MNHEY and SVGEGT. CDR3 residues: CASSKLAGGPLNEQFF. For the CDR3, the DNA is TGTGCCAGCAGTAAACTAGCGGGAGGCCCCCTCAATGAGCAGTTCTTC.

The chain carries TRBV4-2 and TRBJ1-6, with D uncertain. V lost 0 bases and J lost 8, with 11 bases in between. Per the germline V gene, CDR1 is LGHNA and CDR2 is YNFKEQ. This CDR3 spans 15 amino acids. DNA of the CDR3: TGTGCCAGCAGCCAAGATTCCGGGGTGGATTCACCCCTCCACTTT. This codes for CASSQDSGVDSPLHF.

This clone was detected once. The chain recombines TRBV5-1 with TRBJ2-5, with 9 bases lining up with TRBD1. The ends lost 4 bases at V and 3 bases at J; junction bases unmatched: 1. The germline CDR1 and CDR2 sequences are SGHRS and YFSETQ. The length of the CDR3 is 13 residues. CDR3 DNA sequence: TGCGCCAGCAGCCGACAGGGGGAAGAGACCCAGTACTTC. This encodes CASSRQGEETQYF.

The rearrangement joins TRBV5-6 to TRBJ1-2; 12 nucleotides match TRBD1. CDR1 is SGHDT, CDR2 YYEEEE, per germline. J gave up 4 bases and V 4 bases, and 11 bases lay outside the gene matches. The CDR3 runs 17 residues. CDR3 loop: CASSVRDRGRRGYGYTF. In nucleotides, the CDR3 is TGTGCCAGCAGCGTCCGGGACAGGGGGCGCCGCGGCTATGGCTACACCTTC.

This chain links TRBV3-1 (or the pseudogene TRBV3-2) with TRBJ2-1; no clear D gene. Germline assignment: CDR1 LGHDT and CDR2 YNNKEL (reference sequence). There are 13 residues in the CDR3. Trimming removed 4 bases from V and 4 bases from J, with 8 bases in between. This CDR3 is CASSPGRYNEQFF. CDR3 DNA sequence: TGTGCCAGCAGCCCCGGTCGGTACAATGAGCAGTTCTTC.